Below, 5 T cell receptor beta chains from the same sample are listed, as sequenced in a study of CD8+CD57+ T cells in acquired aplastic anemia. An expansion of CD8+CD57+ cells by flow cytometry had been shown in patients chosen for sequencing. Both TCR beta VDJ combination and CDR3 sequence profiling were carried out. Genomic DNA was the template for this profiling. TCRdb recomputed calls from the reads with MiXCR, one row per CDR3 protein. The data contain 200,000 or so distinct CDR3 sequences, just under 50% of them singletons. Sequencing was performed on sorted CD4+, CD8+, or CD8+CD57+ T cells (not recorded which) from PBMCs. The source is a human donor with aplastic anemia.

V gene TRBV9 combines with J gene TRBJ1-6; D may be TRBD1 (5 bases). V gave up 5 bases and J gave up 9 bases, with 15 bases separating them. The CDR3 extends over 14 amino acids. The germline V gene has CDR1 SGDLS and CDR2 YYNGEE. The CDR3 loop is CASRGVGESSPLHF. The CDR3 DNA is TGTGCCAGCAGGGGGGTAGGGGAATCTTCACCCCTCCACTTT.

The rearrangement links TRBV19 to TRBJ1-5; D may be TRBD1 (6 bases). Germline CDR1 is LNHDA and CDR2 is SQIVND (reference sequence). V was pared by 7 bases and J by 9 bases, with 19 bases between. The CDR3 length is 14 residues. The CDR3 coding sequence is TGTGCCAGTATGCCGGGGGCAGGGGTTGCGCCCCAGCATTTT. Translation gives CASMPGAGVAPQHF. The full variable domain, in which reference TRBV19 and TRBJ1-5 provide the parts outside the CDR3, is DGGITQSPKYLFRKEGQNVTLSCEQNLNHDAMYWYRQDPGQGLRLIYYSQIVNDFQKGDIAEGYSVSREKKESFPLTVTSAQKNPTAFYLCASMPGAGVAPQHFGDGTRLSIL.

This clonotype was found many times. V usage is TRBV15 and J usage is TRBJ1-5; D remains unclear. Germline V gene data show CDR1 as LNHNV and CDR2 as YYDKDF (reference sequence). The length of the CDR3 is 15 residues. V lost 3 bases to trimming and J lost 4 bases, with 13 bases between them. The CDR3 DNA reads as TGTGCCACCAGCAGGGGGAGGTCTGGAAATCAGCCCCAGCATTTT. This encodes CATSRGRSGNQPQHF.

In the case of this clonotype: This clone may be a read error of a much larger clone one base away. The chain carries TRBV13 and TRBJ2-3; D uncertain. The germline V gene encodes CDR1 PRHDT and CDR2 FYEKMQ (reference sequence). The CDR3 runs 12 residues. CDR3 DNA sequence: TGTGCCGGCAGCTTACATACAGATACGCAGTATTTT. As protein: CAGSLHTDTQYF.

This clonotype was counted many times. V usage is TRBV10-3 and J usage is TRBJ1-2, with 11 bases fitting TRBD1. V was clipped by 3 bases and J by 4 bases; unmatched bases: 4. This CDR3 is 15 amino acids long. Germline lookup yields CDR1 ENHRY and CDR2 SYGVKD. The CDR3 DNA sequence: TGTGCCATCAGTGAAGGCGGGACAGGGGGCTATGGCTACACCTTC. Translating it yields CAISEGGTGGYGYTF.